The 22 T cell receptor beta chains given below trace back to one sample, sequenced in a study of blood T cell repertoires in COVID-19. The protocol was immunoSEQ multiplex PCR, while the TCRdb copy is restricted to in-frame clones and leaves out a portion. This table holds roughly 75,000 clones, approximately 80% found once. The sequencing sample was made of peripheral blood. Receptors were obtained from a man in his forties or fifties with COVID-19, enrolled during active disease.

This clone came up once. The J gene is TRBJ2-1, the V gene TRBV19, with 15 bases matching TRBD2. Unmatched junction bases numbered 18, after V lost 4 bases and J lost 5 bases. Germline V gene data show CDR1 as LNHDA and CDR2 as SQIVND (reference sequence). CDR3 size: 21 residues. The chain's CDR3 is CASSNPFGLAGGARGDNEQFF. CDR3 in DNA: TGTGCCAGTAGTAACCCCTTTGGACTAGCGGGAGGGGCGAGAGGAGACAATGAGCAGTTCTTC.

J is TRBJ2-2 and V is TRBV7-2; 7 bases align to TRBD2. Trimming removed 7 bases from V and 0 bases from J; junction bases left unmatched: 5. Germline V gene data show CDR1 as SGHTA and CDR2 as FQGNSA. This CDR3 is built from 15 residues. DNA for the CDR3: TGTGCCAGCACCCTGGGGACTACGAACACCGGGGAGCTGTTTTTT. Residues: CASTLGTTNTGELFF.

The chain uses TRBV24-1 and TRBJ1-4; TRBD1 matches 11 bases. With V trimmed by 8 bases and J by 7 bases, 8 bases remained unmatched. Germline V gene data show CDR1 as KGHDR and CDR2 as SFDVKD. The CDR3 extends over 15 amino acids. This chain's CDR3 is CATITPGQGVEKLFF. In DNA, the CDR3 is TGTGCCACCATTACCCCGGGACAGGGGGTTGAAAAACTGTTTTTT.

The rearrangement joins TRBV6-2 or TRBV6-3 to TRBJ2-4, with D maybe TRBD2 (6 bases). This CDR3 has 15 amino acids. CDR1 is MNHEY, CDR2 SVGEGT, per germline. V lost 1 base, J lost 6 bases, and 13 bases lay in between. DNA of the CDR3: TGTGCCAGCAGTTACTACTCATCGGGAGTAAACATTCAGTACTTC. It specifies CASSYYSSGVNIQYF.

The CDR3 reads CASSSKREGSYEQYF. In DNA form, the CDR3 reads TGTGCCAGCAGTTCCAAGCGGGAAGGCTCCTACGAGCAGTACTTC. V and J are TRBV27 and TRBJ2-7, with 7 bases lining up with TRBD2. With 4 bases clipped from V and 0 bases from J, the junction kept 6 bases outside the gene matches. Germline loops: CDR1 MNHEY, CDR2 SMNVEV (reference sequence). This CDR3 is 15 amino acids long.

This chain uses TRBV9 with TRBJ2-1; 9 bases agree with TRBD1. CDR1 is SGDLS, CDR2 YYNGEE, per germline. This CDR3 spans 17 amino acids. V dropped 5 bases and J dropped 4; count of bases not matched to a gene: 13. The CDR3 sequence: CASSPQTGGRVYNEQFF. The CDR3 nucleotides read TGTGCCAGCAGTCCTCAAACAGGGGGCAGAGTTTACAATGAGCAGTTCTTC.

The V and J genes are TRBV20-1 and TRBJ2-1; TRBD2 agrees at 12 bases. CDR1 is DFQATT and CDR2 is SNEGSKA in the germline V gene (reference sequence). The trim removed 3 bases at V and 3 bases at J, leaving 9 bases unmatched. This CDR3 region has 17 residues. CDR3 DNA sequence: TGCAGTGCTAGTGTCGCGACTAGCGGGAGTGTCTACAATGAGCAGTTCTTC. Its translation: CSASVATSGSVYNEQFF.

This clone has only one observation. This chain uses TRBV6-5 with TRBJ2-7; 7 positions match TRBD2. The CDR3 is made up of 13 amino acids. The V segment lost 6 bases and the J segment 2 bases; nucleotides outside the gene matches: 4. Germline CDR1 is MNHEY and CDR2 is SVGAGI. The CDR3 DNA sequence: TGTGCCAGCAGGCTAGCGGCAACCTACGAGCAGTACTTC. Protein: CASRLAATYEQYF.

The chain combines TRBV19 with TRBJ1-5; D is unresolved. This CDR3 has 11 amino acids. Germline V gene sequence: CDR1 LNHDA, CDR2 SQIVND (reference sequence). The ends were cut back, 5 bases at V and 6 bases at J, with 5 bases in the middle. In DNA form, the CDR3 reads TGTGCCAGTAGTTCGGGTCAGCCCCAGCATTTT. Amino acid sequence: CASSSGQPQHF.

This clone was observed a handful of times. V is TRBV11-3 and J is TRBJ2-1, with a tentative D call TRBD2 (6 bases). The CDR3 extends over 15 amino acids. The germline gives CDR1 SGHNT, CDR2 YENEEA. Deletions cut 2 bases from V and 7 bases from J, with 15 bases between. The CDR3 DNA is TGTGCCAGCAGCTTACCGCGGGATGGGGGTAATGAGCAGTTCTTC. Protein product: CASSLPRDGGNEQFF.

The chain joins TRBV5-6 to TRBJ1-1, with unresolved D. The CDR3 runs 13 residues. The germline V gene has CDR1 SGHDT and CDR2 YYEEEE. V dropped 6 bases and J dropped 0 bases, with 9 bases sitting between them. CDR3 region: CASNGYMNTEAFF. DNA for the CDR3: TGTGCCAGCAACGGGTACATGAACACTGAAGCTTTCTTT.

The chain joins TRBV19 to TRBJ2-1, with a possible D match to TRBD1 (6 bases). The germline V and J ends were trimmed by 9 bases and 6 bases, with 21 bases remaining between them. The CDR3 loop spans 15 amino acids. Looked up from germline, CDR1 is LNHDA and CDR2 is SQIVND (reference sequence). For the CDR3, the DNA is TGTGCCAGCAGTCGAGGACAGTATGCCGGCAATGAGCAGTTCTTC. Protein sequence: CASSRGQYAGNEQFF.

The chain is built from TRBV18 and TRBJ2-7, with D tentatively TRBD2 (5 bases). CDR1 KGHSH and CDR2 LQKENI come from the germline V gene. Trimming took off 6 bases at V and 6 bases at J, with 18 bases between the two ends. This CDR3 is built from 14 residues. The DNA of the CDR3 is TGTGCCAGCTCCCCCTCACAGCGGCCGGGCGAGCAGTACTTC. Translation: CASSPSQRPGEQYF.

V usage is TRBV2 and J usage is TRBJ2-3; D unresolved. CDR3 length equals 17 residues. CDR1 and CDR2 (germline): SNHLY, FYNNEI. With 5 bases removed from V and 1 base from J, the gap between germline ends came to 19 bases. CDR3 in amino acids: CASSPAPPATGTDTQYF. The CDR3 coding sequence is TGTGCCAGCAGTCCTGCACCGCCAGCGACTGGCACAGATACGCAGTATTTT.

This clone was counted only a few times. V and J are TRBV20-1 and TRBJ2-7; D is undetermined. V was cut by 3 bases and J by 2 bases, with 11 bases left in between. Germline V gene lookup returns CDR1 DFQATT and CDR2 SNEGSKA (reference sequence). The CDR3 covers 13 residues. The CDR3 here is CSASSGGPYEQYF. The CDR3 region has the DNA TGCAGTGCTAGTTCTGGCGGCCCCTACGAGCAGTACTTC.

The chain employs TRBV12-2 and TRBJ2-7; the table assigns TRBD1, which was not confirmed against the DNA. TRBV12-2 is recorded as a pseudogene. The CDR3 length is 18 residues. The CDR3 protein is CASRPTNPGKPRSYEQYF. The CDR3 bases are TGTGCAAGTCGCCCCACCAACCCAGGGAAGCCAAGGTCCTACGAGCAGTACTTC.

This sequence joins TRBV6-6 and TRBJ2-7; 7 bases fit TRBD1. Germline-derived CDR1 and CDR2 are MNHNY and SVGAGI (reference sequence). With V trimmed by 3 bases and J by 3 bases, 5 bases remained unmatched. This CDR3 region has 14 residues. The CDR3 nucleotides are TGTGCCAGCAGTTATCGCGGACAGGACTACGAGCAGTACTTC. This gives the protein CASSYRGQDYEQYF.

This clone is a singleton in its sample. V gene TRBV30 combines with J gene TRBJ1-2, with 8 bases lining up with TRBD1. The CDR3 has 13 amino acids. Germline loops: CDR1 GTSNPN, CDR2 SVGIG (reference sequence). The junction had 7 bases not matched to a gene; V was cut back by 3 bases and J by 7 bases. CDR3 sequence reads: CAWRAQGEGGYTF. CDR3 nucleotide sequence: TGTGCCTGGAGAGCACAGGGGGAGGGTGGCTACACCTTC.

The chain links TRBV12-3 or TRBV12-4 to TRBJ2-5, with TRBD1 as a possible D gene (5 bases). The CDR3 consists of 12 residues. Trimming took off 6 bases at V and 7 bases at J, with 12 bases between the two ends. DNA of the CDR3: TGTGCCAGCAGGCAGGGTCAACGGACCCAGTACTTC. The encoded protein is CASRQGQRTQYF.

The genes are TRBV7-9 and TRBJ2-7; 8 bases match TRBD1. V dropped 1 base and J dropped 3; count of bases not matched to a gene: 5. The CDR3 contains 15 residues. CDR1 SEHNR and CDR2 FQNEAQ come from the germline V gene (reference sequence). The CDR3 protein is CASSLVDRDNYEQYF. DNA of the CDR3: TGTGCCAGCAGCTTAGTGGACAGGGACAACTACGAGCAGTACTTC.

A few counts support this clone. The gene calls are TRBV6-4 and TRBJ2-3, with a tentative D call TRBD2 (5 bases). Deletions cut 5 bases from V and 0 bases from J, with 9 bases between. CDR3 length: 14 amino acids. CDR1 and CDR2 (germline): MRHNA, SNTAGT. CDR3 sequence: CASSLLGSTDTQYF. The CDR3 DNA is TGTGCCAGCAGTCTACTAGGTAGCACAGATACGCAGTATTTT.

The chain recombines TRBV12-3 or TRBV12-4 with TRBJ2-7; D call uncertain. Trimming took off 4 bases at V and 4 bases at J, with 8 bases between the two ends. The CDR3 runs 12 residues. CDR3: CASSYGSYEQYF. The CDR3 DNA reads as TGTGCCAGCAGTTATGGCTCGTACGAGCAGTACTTC.